The 14 T cell receptor beta chains reported below all come from one sample, sequenced in a study of T cells in Graves' hyperthyroidism and ophthalmopathy. The TCR beta CDR3 regions underwent amplification using RNA transcripts as the source. First-round RT-PCR targeting the TCR CDR3 was performed with the HTBI primer set. TCRdb re-called the multiplex PCR reads with MiXCR, one entry per CDR3 protein. The sample lists roughly 740,000 distinct CDR3 sequences, about a sixth seen once, with approximately 8.4% in the top ten. The sample taken for sequencing was blood. These TCRs come from a man younger than 35 with Graves' hyperthyroidism.

The rearrangement links TRBV5-1 to TRBJ1-5; D call uncertain. The germline gives CDR1 SGHRS, CDR2 YFSETQ. V was trimmed by 4 bases and J by 3 bases, leaving 14 bases between them. This CDR3 is 15 amino acids long. CDR3 sequence: CASSQAGSPNQPQHF. In DNA, the CDR3 is TGCGCCAGCAGCCAAGCTGGAAGCCCCAATCAGCCCCAGCATTTT.

This clonotype was picked up many times. This rearrangement joins TRBV7-9 to TRBJ1-4; 7 bases agree with TRBD1. Germline assignment: CDR1 SEHNR and CDR2 FQNEAQ (reference sequence). This CDR3 contains 15 residues. V shed 1 base, J shed 5 bases, and the junction held 4 bases outside the gene matches. CDR3: CASSLGQGGNEKLFF. The CDR3 DNA sequence: TGTGCCAGCAGCTTAGGACAGGGAGGGAATGAAAAACTGTTTTTT.

This clonotype showed up just a few times. The genes are TRBV5-6 and TRBJ2-5; D tentatively fits TRBD1 or TRBD2 (5 bases each). CDR1 and CDR2 (germline): SGHDT, YYEEEE. The CDR3 is made up of 14 amino acids. The V end lost 0 bases, the J end lost 7 bases, and 13 bases lay between the germline ends. In DNA, the CDR3 is TGTGCCAGCAGCTTGGGGGACCTCCACGGGACCCAGTACTTC. It yields the protein CASSLGDLHGTQYF.

This clonotype was seen repeatedly, ten times or more. The chain carries TRBV27 and TRBJ1-2, with D unresolved. Trimming removed 3 bases at V and 6 bases at J, with 17 bases between. In germline, CDR1 is MNHEY, CDR2 SMNVEV (reference sequence). This CDR3 contains 15 residues. The CDR3 spells CASSFGRSWVNGYTF. The DNA for the CDR3 is TGTGCCAGCAGTTTCGGACGTTCCTGGGTGAATGGCTACACCTTC.

This sequence joins TRBV2 and TRBJ1-5, with TRBD1 as a possible D gene (5 bases). Trimming shortened V by 5 bases and J by 6 bases, and 11 bases separated the two germline ends. The CDR3 is made up of 13 amino acids. The germline V gene has CDR1 SNHLY and CDR2 FYNNEI. In DNA form, the CDR3 reads TGTGCCAGCAGTCAGGGCCCGGTTCAGCCCCAGCATTTT. This sequence encodes CASSQGPVQPQHF.

The CDR3 coding sequence is TGCGCCAGCAGCCAAGGGTACGGGATTAGCACAGATACGCAGTATTTT. Protein: CASSQGYGISTDTQYF. The chain links TRBV4-3 to TRBJ2-3; the D gene is possibly TRBD2 (5 bases). V was cut by 1 base and J by 0 bases, with 11 bases left in between. Germline CDR1 LGHNA, CDR2 YSLEER. The length of the CDR3 is 16 residues.

This clonotype showed up many times. The gene calls are TRBV12-3 or TRBV12-4 and TRBJ2-2; 8 bases align to TRBD2. The CDR3 contains 16 residues. Trimming took 3 bases from V and 4 from J; bases not matched to a gene: 7. The CDR3 DNA sequence: TGTGCCAGCAGTTTTCCGGCGGGAGGATTCACCGGGGAGCTGTTTTTT. Protein sequence: CASSFPAGGFTGELFF.

This clonotype was found a few times. This sequence joins TRBV19 and TRBJ1-1; D may be TRBD1 (5 bases). Trimming removed 3 bases from V and 3 bases from J, with 8 bases in between. The CDR3 covers 13 residues. CDR1 LNHDA and CDR2 SQIVND come from the germline V gene (reference sequence). CDR3 sequence reads: CASSMRRDTEAFF. Here the CDR3 DNA reads TGTGCCAGTAGTATGCGCAGGGACACTGAAGCTTTCTTT.

This clonotype was detected only once. V is TRBV6-4 and J is TRBJ2-1; tentative D call: TRBD1 (5 bases). This CDR3 contains 15 residues. Germline loops: CDR1 MRHNA, CDR2 SNTAGT. Trimming cost V 1 base and J 8 bases, with 15 bases left between them. The CDR3 protein is CASSDLGRALDEQFF. The DNA of the CDR3 is TGTGCCAGCAGTGACTTAGGCAGGGCCCTCGATGAGCAGTTCTTC.

This clonotype was seen many times. The gene calls are TRBV27 and TRBJ2-7; TRBD1 aligns across 12 bases. CDR3 size: 16 residues. Germline V gene sequence: CDR1 MNHEY, CDR2 SMNVEV (reference sequence). The J segment lost 6 bases and the V segment lost 6 bases, leaving 12 bases of the junction unmatched. CDR3 loop: CASRKDLGQGAGEQYF. The CDR3 DNA follows: TGTGCCAGCAGAAAAGATCTGGGACAGGGGGCCGGCGAGCAGTACTTC.

This clonotype was recorded many times. This rearrangement joins TRBV2 to TRBJ2-5; D is undetermined. The ends were cut back, 4 bases at V and 5 bases at J, with 11 bases in the middle. Germline lookup yields CDR1 SNHLY and CDR2 FYNNEI. CDR3 length: 13 residues. The CDR3 spells CASSVPVGETQYF. In nucleotides, the CDR3 is TGTGCCAGCAGTGTCCCCGTTGGGGAGACCCAGTACTTC.

This clonotype has ten or more counts. This sequence joins TRBV7-9 and TRBJ2-1; TRBD2 agrees at 7 bases. CDR3 length equals 16 residues. The J segment lost 0 bases and the V segment lost 4 bases, leaving 6 bases of the junction unmatched. Germline-derived CDR1 and CDR2 are SEHNR and FQNEAQ (reference sequence). DNA for the CDR3: TGTGCCAGCAGCTCCCTAGAGCGGGGCTCCTACAATGAGCAGTTCTTC. Translating it yields CASSSLERGSYNEQFF. Full variable domain (outside the CDR3, taken from reference TRBV7-9 and TRBJ2-1): DTGVSQNPRHKITKRGQNVTFRCDPISEHNRLYWYRQTLGQGPEFLTYFQNEAQLEKSRLLSDRFSAERPKGSFSTLEIQRTEQGDSAMYLCASSSLERGSYNEQFFGPGTRLTVL.

V gene TRBV5-1 combines with J gene TRBJ2-5; 7 nucleotides match TRBD2. The CDR3 runs to 15 residues. J lost 7 bases, V lost 9 bases, and 18 bases had no gene match. Germline assignment: CDR1 SGHRS and CDR2 YFSETQ. The DNA of the CDR3 is TGCGCCACCGCCCCCGGGGGGACCCTCGCCGGGACCCAGTACTTC. This translates into CATAPGGTLAGTQYF.

This clonotype has a handful of counts. The J gene is TRBJ1-1, the V gene TRBV7-9; D might be TRBD1 (6 bases). V gave up 6 bases and J gave up 5 bases, with 34 bases separating them. This CDR3 comprises 20 residues. Germline loops: CDR1 SEHNR, CDR2 FQNEAQ (reference sequence). CDR3 nucleotide sequence: TGTGCCAGCAGATCCACAGGGAAGGGGGGGGCCTACGCCGGACCAACTGAAGCTTTCTTT. It yields the protein CASRSTGKGGAYAGPTEAFF.